Below, one T cell receptor (beta chain) is given with its context. This sample is part of a study of blood T cell repertoires in COVID-19. Germline CDR1 and CDR2: MDHEN and SYDVKM. CDR3 length equals 14 residues. V was cut by 3 bases and J by 8 bases, with 13 bases left in between. The repertoire was sequenced with immunoSEQ multiplex PCR; TCRdb's copy has only in-frame clones and lacks some. The sample lists around 70,000 clones; roughly 90% were seen once. Material: peripheral blood. This sequence was found in a man in his forties or fifties with acute or convalescent COVID-19. The chain joins TRBV28 to TRBJ1-4, with a tentative D call TRBD1 (5 bases). The CDR3 DNA follows: TGTGCCAGCAGTTTGAAGGGGTGGACGGAAAAACTGTTTTTT. It encodes CASSLKGWTEKLFF.